The entry that follows covers one T cell receptor (beta chain) sequence. Its antigen is still unknown. V lost 11 bases to trimming and J lost 2 bases, with 9 bases between them. The germline V gene has CDR1 SGHAT and CDR2 FQNNGV. The CDR3 is made up of 12 amino acids. Following RNA extraction, reverse transcription yielded cDNA that acted as the sequencing template. Sequencing used immunoSEQ multiplex PCR; TCRdb keeps in-frame clones, though not all of them. The table has around 170,000 clones, 51% seen once; the top ten hold around a tenth. This record comes from a study of CD8+ T cells in alopecia areata. Study results and caveats: Higher clonality and more expanded CD8+ clones appeared in lesional than normal scalp. Scalp clonality and expanded CD8+ clones among the top 100 showed significant decreases with tofacitinib.

The treatment here: oral pan-JAK inhibitor, 5-10 mg twice daily. This specimen consisted of CD8+ T cells sorted from blood, obtained at approximately week 52, from a patient treated with tofacitinib. This clonotype was obtained from a human donor with alopecia areata. The chain links TRBV11-2 to TRBJ2-2; D might be TRBD2 (6 bases). CDR3 bases: TGTGCCGGCGGGGTTAACACCGGGGAGCTGTTTTTT. As protein: CAGGVNTGELFF.